This TCR beta chain is from a study of beta chain features in type 1 diabetes. Between the trimmed V and J ends, which lost 4 bases and 3 bases, there was a span of 7 bases. This CDR3 region has 13 residues. From germline, CDR1 is SGHDN and CDR2 FVKESK. The study reverse transcribed the entire isolated RNA, so it sequenced expressed TCRB transcripts. It was found that naive, central memory and regulatory T cell samples averaged around 3.8 million reads. Libraries were prepared by immunoSEQ multiplex PCR; TCRdb keeps only in-frame clonotypes and omits some of them. The top ten hold approximately 0.093% of the sample, which has fewer than 650,000 clones, roughly 15% seen once.

The sample was naive CD4+ T cells from blood. The V and J genes are TRBV14 and TRBJ1-5, with TRBD1 as a possible D gene (6 bases). The TCR was taken from a man aged 18 to 30 in good health. The CDR3 here is CASSRDTNQPQHF. The CDR3 coding sequence is TGTGCCAGCAGCCGGGACACCAATCAGCCCCAGCATTTT.